The 28 T cell receptor beta chains given below trace back to one sample, sequenced in a study of T cell changes during pregnancy in multiple sclerosis. TCRdb keeps only in-frame clones here, not all; method: immunoSEQ multiplex PCR. The sample shows under 80,000 clones, roughly nine tenths of them seen only once. The input for sequencing was peripheral blood, taken in the second trimester of pregnancy. These receptor sequences come from a female donor with multiple sclerosis, enrolled in a pregnancy study.

The chain combines TRBV19 with TRBJ2-7; 8 bases agree with TRBD1. The CDR3 runs 15 residues. Unmatched junction bases numbered 10, after V lost 3 bases and J lost 6 bases. CDR1 LNHDA and CDR2 SQIVND come from the germline V gene (reference sequence). The CDR3 DNA sequence: TGTGCCAGTAGTATCACCGGACAGGGATCAGGCGAGCAGTACTTC. This sequence encodes CASSITGQGSGEQYF.

Concerning this clone itself: The junction departs from germline at one end; a sequencing error may be responsible. The chain joins TRBV13 to TRBJ1-1, with 7 bases lining up with TRBD1. CDR1 and CDR2 from the germline V gene are PRHDT and FYEKMQ (reference sequence). The CDR3 length is 14 residues. The CDR3 reads CASSIGGMNTEAFF. The CDR3 coding sequence is TGTGCCAGCAGCATAGGGGGCATGAACACTGAAGCTTTCTTT.

The chain has TRBV7-8 and TRBJ2-5, with a weak D call TRBD2 (5 bases). In germline, CDR1 is SGHVS, CDR2 FQNEAQ. The ends were cut back, 6 bases at V and 5 bases at J, with 19 bases in the middle. This CDR3 region has 15 residues. CDR3 nucleotide sequence: TGTGCCAGCAGTTCGGTGGCTCTAAGGAGGGAGACCCAGTACTTC. Translated: CASSSVALRRETQYF.

The J gene is TRBJ2-7, the V gene TRBV30, with 10 bases that match TRBD2. The germline CDR1 and CDR2 sequences are GTSNPN and SVGIG (reference sequence). The V segment lost 0 bases and the J segment 6 bases; nucleotides outside the gene matches: 8. The CDR3 runs 15 residues. The CDR3, as DNA: TGTGCCTGGAGTGTAAGGGGTCGGACTAGCGGCGAGCAGTACTTC. Protein sequence: CAWSVRGRTSGEQYF.

This clone was found once. This sequence joins TRBV6-5 and TRBJ2-1; 9 bases line up with TRBD1. The V segment lost 8 bases and the J segment 8 bases; nucleotides outside the gene matches: 10. There are 14 residues in the CDR3. Germline V gene lookup returns CDR1 MNHEY and CDR2 SVGAGI. The CDR3 DNA reads as TGTGCCAGCTCGGGACAGGGTGAGAATGATGAGCAGTTCTTC. Translation: CASSGQGENDEQFF.

This chain links TRBV5-8 with TRBJ1-3; 8 nucleotides match TRBD1. The germline CDR1 and CDR2 sequences are SGHTS and YDEGEE. The CDR3 contains 18 residues. V shed 3 bases, J shed 0 bases, and the junction held 11 bases outside the gene matches. CDR3 protein: CASSYDRGSASSGNTIYF. The CDR3 DNA reads TGTGCCAGCAGCTATGACAGGGGAAGCGCCAGCTCTGGAAACACCATATATTTT. The full variable domain, its missing parts supplied by reference TRBV5-8 and TRBJ1-3, is EAGVTQSPTHLIKTRGQQATLRCSPISGHTSVYWYQQALGLGLQFLLWYDEGEERNRGNFPPRFSGRQFPNYSSELNVNALELEDSALYLCASSYDRGSASSGNTIYFGEGSWLTVV.

The chain employs TRBV11-1 and TRBJ2-7; tentatively, D is TRBD2 (5 bases). CDR3 size: 16 residues. Trimming removed 1 base from V and 1 base from J, with 14 bases in between. The germline V gene has CDR1 SGHAT and CDR2 FQDESV (reference sequence). CDR3 sequence reads: CASSLDRGSVSYEQYF. CDR3 DNA: TGTGCCAGCAGCTTAGACCGGGGTAGCGTGTCCTACGAGCAGTACTTC.

The chain has TRBV7-2 and TRBJ1-5, with D hard to call. This CDR3 contains 15 residues. Germline values: CDR1 SGHTA, CDR2 FQGNSA. V shed 6 bases and J shed 4 bases, with 16 bases lying between them. CDR3 protein: CASSQVRDTNQPQHF. The CDR3 nucleotides read TGTGCCAGCAGTCAAGTGCGGGATACTAATCAGCCCCAGCATTTT.

The rearrangement joins TRBV10-3 to TRBJ1-2; D is unclear. The CDR3 loop spans 13 amino acids. V lost 3 bases and J 3 bases, leaving 8 bases between the germline ends. Germline CDR1 ENHRY, CDR2 SYGVKD. The CDR3 DNA follows: TGTGCCATCAGTGACCAGTCTCACTATGGCTACACCTTC. Protein product: CAISDQSHYGYTF.

The chain is built from TRBV11-2 and TRBJ1-1; D perhaps matches TRBD1 (5 bases). The germline V and J ends were trimmed by 6 bases and 1 base, with 15 bases remaining between them. From germline, CDR1 is SGHAT and CDR2 FQNNGV. The CDR3 has 15 amino acids. The CDR3 DNA is TGTGCCAGCAGTTCTCTTAACGGGGGGAACACTGAAGCTTTCTTT. As protein: CASSSLNGGNTEAFF. The entire variable domain, with the rest obtained from reference TRBV11-2 and TRBJ1-1, is as follows: EAGVAQSPRYKIIEKRQSVAFWCNPISGHATLYWYQQILGQGPKLLIQFQNNGVVDDSQLPKDRFSAERLKGVDSTLKIQPAKLEDSAVYLCASSSLNGGNTEAFFGQGTRLTVV.

The J gene is TRBJ1-2, the V gene TRBV7-3, with a weak D call TRBD1 (6 bases). V was pared by 6 bases and J by 2 bases, with 16 bases between. This CDR3 is 15 amino acids long. Germline lookup yields CDR1 SGHTA and CDR2 FQGTGA. The CDR3 sequence: CASSLQGDTNYGYTF. The CDR3 DNA follows: TGTGCCAGCAGTTTACAGGGTGACACGAACTATGGCTACACCTTC.

This chain links TRBV6-5 with TRBJ1-1; TRBD1 matches 12 bases. The V gene end was trimmed by 7 bases and the J gene end by 6 bases; junction bases not matched to a gene: 9. The length of the CDR3 is 15 residues. Germline V CDR1 and CDR2: MNHEY, SVGAGI. The CDR3 region is CASTPRDRGPAEAFF. In nucleotides, the CDR3 is TGTGCCAGCACCCCCCGGGACAGGGGGCCGGCTGAAGCTTTCTTT.

This chain links TRBV2 with TRBJ2-4, with D perhaps TRBD1 (5 bases). Trimming shortened V by 3 bases and J by 15 bases, and 18 bases separated the two germline ends. CDR1 is SNHLY, CDR2 FYNNEI, per germline. CDR3 length: 13 residues. The CDR3 sequence is CASSDVPGVGAYF. The CDR3 nucleotides read TGTGCCAGCAGTGATGTCCCTGGGGTAGGGGCGTACTTC.

The chain joins TRBV5-4 to TRBJ2-7, with 7 bases fitting TRBD1. Germline values: CDR1 SGHNT, CDR2 YYREEE (reference sequence). The CDR3 length is 13 residues. J was trimmed by 2 bases and V by 5 bases; bases with no gene match: 4. CDR3 amino acids: CASRRDSTYEQYF. CDR3 nucleotide sequence: TGTGCCAGCAGACGGGACAGTACCTACGAGCAGTACTTC. The full variable domain, completed using reference TRBV5-4 and TRBJ2-7, is ETGVTQSPTHLIKTRGQQVTLRCSSQSGHNTVSWYQQALGQGPQFIFQYYREEENGRGNFPPRFSGLQFPNYSSELNVNALELDDSALYLCASRRDSTYEQYFGPGTRLTVT.

J is TRBJ1-2 and V is TRBV7-9; D perhaps matches TRBD1 (5 bases). The germline CDR1 and CDR2 sequences are SEHNR and FQNEAQ (reference sequence). V shed 6 bases and J shed 8 bases, with 13 bases lying between them. The CDR3 covers 12 residues. The CDR3 bases are TGTGCCAGCAGTCTTAATCACAGGGGCTACACCTTC. It encodes CASSLNHRGYTF. The variable domain in full, with the rest retrieved from reference TRBV7-9 and TRBJ1-2, is DTGVSQNPRHKITKRGQNVTFRCDPISEHNRLYWYRQTLGQGPEFLTYFQNEAQLEKSRLLSDRFSAERPKGSFSTLEIQRTEQGDSAMYLCASSLNHRGYTFGSGTRLTVV.

This chain uses TRBV5-1 with TRBJ1-2; D remains unclear. The germline V gene encodes CDR1 SGHRS and CDR2 YFSETQ. V was clipped by 0 bases and J by 4 bases, with 7 bases between them. The CDR3 spans 13 residues. CDR3 in DNA: TGCGCCAGCAGCTTGGAGGCAGGCTATGGCTACACCTTC. This translates into CASSLEAGYGYTF.

The rearrangement joins TRBV4-3 to TRBJ1-2; the D is unclear. This CDR3 region has 14 residues. Per germline, CDR1 LGHNA and CDR2 YSLEER. V shed 1 base and J shed 6 bases, with 12 bases lying between them. The DNA for the CDR3 is TGCGCCAGCAGCCAAGTGGAGGGCGTGCATGGCTACACCTTC. Its translation: CASSQVEGVHGYTF.

This chain links TRBV4-3 with TRBJ2-7; a possible D gene is TRBD1 (5 bases). This CDR3 comprises 16 residues. In germline, CDR1 is LGHNA, CDR2 YSLEER. Trimming took 0 bases from V and 2 from J, leaving 14 bases between them. The CDR3 sequence is CASSQDPGINAYEQYF. CDR3 nucleotide sequence: TGCGCCAGCAGCCAAGATCCAGGGATAAATGCCTACGAGCAGTACTTC.

Of note for this clone: The germline gene is not matched at one end of the junction; a read error may be the cause. The V gene is TRBV6-5, the J gene TRBJ1-2; TRBD1 aligns across 9 bases. The germline gives CDR1 MNHEY, CDR2 SVGAGI. The length of the CDR3 is 14 residues. The CDR3 coding sequence is TGTGCCAGCAGTGACGGGACAGGGAGGAGTGGCTGCACCTTC. Encoded protein: CASSDGTGRSGCTF.

The chain links TRBV27 to TRBJ2-7; D gene ambiguous. The CDR3 is 13 amino acids. V was shortened by 3 bases and J by 5 bases, with 11 bases between the two germline ends. Germline V gives CDR1 MNHEY, CDR2 SMNVEV (reference sequence). The CDR3 region is CASSFRHANEQYF. CDR3 DNA: TGTGCCAGCAGTTTCCGTCATGCTAACGAGCAGTACTTC.

The V call is TRBV7-6, the J call TRBJ2-2; TRBD1 aligns across 8 bases. Losses at the gene ends were 2 bases for V and 5 bases for J; bases not matched to a gene: 7. Germline V gene lookup returns CDR1 SGHVS and CDR2 FNYEAQ. The CDR3 length is 16 residues. The CDR3 spells CASSLRATGDTGELFF. CDR3 sequence (DNA): TGTGCCAGCAGCTTACGTGCGACAGGGGATACCGGGGAGCTGTTTTTT.

The CDR3 spells CASSLTSGPTDTQYF. The CDR3 coding sequence is TGTGCCAGCAGCTTGACTAGCGGCCCCACAGATACGCAGTATTTT. This chain connects TRBV5-4 to TRBJ2-3, with 8 bases lining up with TRBD2. CDR1 and CDR2 (germline): SGHNT, YYREEE (reference sequence). This CDR3 has 15 residues. The J segment lost 2 bases and the V segment lost 1 base, leaving 3 bases of the junction unmatched.

The chain has TRBV18 and TRBJ1-1, with 9 bases matching TRBD1. Trimming removed 6 bases from V and 5 bases from J; junction bases left unmatched: 7. The CDR3 is 14 amino acids. Per germline, CDR1 KGHSH and CDR2 LQKENI. The CDR3 DNA follows: TGTGCCAGCTCGGAGGACAGGGGAGGTACTGAAGCTTTCTTT. Its protein product is CASSEDRGGTEAFF.

The rearrangement joins TRBV7-9 to TRBJ2-3; weak D call: TRBD1 (6 bases). The V gene lost 5 bases and the J gene lost 0 bases, with 18 bases spanning the gap. The CDR3 totals 17 residues. The germline CDR1 and CDR2 sequences are SEHNR and FQNEAQ (reference sequence). The DNA of the CDR3 is TGTGCCAGCAGCCCTATTACCTACAGGGTAAGCACAGATACGCAGTATTTT. Its protein product is CASSPITYRVSTDTQYF.

V usage is TRBV25-1 and J usage is TRBJ2-7, with 7 bases aligning to TRBD1. Trimming at V came to 3 bases and at J to 0 bases, leaving 2 bases not matched to a gene. Looked up from germline, CDR1 is MGHDK and CDR2 is SYGVNS. The CDR3 has 14 residues. The CDR3 nucleotides read TGTGCCAGCAGTGAGACAGGGAGCTCCTACGAGCAGTACTTC. Its protein product is CASSETGSSYEQYF.

V and J are TRBV18 and TRBJ2-3; 8 bases fit TRBD1. The ends lost 1 base at V and 3 bases at J; junction bases unmatched: 9. Germline V CDR1 and CDR2: KGHSH, LQKENI. CDR3 size: 17 residues. CDR3 nucleotides: TGTGCCAGCTCACCACGTCGACAGGGGCCGGGGACAGATACGCAGTATTTT. Amino acids: CASSPRRQGPGTDTQYF.

The chain carries TRBV18 and TRBJ1-2, with D possibly TRBD1 on 6 matching bases. V lost 3 bases and J lost 4, with 15 bases in between. Germline V gene sequence: CDR1 KGHSH, CDR2 LQKENI. The CDR3 runs to 15 residues. The CDR3: CASSPSGTTTYGYTF. Here the CDR3 DNA reads TGTGCCAGCTCACCCTCTGGGACAACGACCTATGGCTACACCTTC.

The V call is TRBV7-9, the J call TRBJ1-6; D call uncertain. V lost 1 base, J lost 10 bases, and 14 bases lay in between. This CDR3 comprises 15 residues. CDR1 is SEHNR and CDR2 is FQNEAQ in the germline V gene (reference sequence). Written as DNA, the CDR3 is TGTGCCAGCAGCTTAGGCGGGGTGTTTGGGTCACCCCTCCACTTT. Translated, it gives CASSLGGVFGSPLHF. The complete variable domain, with remaining parts taken from reference TRBV7-9 and TRBJ1-6, reads DTGVSQNPRHKITKRGQNVTFRCDPISEHNRLYWYRQTLGQGPEFLTYFQNEAQLEKSRLLSDRFSAERPKGSFSTLEIQRTEQGDSAMYLCASSLGGVFGSPLHFGNGTRLTVT.